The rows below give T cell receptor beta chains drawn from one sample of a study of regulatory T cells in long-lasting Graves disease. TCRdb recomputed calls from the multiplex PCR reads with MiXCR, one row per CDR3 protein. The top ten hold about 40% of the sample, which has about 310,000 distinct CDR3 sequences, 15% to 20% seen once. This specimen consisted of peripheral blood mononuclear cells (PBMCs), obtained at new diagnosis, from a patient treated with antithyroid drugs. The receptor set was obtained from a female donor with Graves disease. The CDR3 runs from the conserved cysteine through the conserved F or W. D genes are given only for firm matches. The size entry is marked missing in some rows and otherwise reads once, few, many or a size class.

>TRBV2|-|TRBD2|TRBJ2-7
CASSVGTSGIDYEQYF
TGTGCCAGCAGCGTGGGGACTAGCGGGATAGACTACGAGCAGTACTTC
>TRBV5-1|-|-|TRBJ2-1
CASSLVGSGNEQFF
TGCGCCAGCAGCTTAGTCGGGAGTGGCAATGAGCAGTTCTTC
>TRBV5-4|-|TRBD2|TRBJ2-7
CASSQATGTSGYEQYF
TGTGCCAGCAGCCAGGCAACCGGGACTAGCGGTTACGAGCAGTACTTC
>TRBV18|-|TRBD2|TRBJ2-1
CASSPPLAGGFEQFF
TGTGCCAGCTCACCACCCCTAGCGGGAGGGTTTGAGCAGTTCTTC
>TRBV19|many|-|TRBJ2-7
CASSIGGDSTYEQYF
TGTGCCAGTAGTATAGGGGGGGACAGTACCTACGAGCAGTACTTC
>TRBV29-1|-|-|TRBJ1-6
CSVEEQANSPLHF
TGCAGCGTTGAAGAACAGGCCAATTCACCCCTCCACTTT
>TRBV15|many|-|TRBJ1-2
CATSSSTGTPGGNYGYTF
TGTGCCACCAGCAGTAGCACCGGGACTCCGGGGGGGAACTATGGCTACACCTTC
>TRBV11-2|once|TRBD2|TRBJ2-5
CASSLGPSGETQYF
TGTGCCAGCAGCTTAGGGCCTAGCGGGGAGACCCAGTACTTC
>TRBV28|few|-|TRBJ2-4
CASSTGLFWGAKNIQYF
TGTGCCAGCAGTACTGGTTTATTTTGGGGGGCCAAAAACATTCAGTACTTC
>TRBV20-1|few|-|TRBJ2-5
CSANTGAGETQYF
TGCAGTGCTAACACAGGGGCGGGGGAGACCCAGTACTTC
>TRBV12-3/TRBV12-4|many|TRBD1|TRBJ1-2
CASTEFGMTGYYGYTF
TGTGCCAGCACCGAATTTGGAATGACAGGGTACTATGGCTACACCTTC
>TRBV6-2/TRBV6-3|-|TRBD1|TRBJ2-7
CASSLGQGALGQYF
TGTGCCAGCAGTCTAGGACAGGGGGCCCTCGGGCAGTACTTC
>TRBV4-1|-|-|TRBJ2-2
CASSRPGRSTGELFF
TGCGCCAGCAGCCGACCCGGACGGTCCACCGGGGAGCTGTTTTTT
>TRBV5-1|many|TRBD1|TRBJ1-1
CASSFTGQGNAFF
TGCGCCAGCAGCTTTACGGGACAGGGTAACGCTTTCTTT
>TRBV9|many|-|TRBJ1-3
CASSAGVGGNTIYF
TGTGCCAGCAGCGCAGGGGTAGGAGGAAACACCATATATTTT
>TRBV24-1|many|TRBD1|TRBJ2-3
CATSPSGTEKDTQYF
TGTGCCACCAGTCCTTCCGGGACAGAAAAAGATACGCAGTATTTT
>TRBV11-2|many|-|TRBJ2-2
CASSLVGAGELFF
TGTGCCAGCAGCTTAGTGGGAGCCGGGGAGCTGTTTTTT
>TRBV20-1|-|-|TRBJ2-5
CSASGTQETQYF
TGCAGTGCTTCCGGGACGCAAGAGACCCAGTACTTC
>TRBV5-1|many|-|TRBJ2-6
CASSPGGVSGANVLTF
TGCGCCAGCAGCCCTGGCGGGGTCTCCGGGGCCAACGTCCTGACTTTC
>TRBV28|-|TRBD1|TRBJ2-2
CASTTPQGAHVVGELFF
TGTGCCAGCACTACTCCACAGGGGGCGCATGTTGTCGGGGAGCTGTTTTTT
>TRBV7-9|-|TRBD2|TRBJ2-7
CASSFVSGGAYEQYF
TGTGCCAGCAGCTTTGTAAGCGGGGGCGCCTACGAGCAGTACTTC
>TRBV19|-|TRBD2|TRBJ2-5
CASSRREGQGTQYF
TGTGCCAGTAGTAGACGGGAGGGCCAAGGGACCCAGTACTTC
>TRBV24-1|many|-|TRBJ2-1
CATSDLQGPRGYSYNEQFF
TGTGCCACCAGTGATTTGCAGGGTCCGAGAGGTTACTCCTACAATGAGCAGTTCTTC
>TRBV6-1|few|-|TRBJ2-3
CAAALGATDTQYF
TGTGCCGCAGCCCTGGGGGCCACAGATACGCAGTATTTT
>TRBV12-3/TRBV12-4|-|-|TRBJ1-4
CASSTGRGGEKLFF
TGTGCCAGCAGTACCGGCAGAGGTGGTGAAAAACTGTTTTTT
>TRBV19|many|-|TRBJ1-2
CASRPTAGSRGDSYGYTF
TGTGCCAGCCGCCCTACCGCCGGGAGCCGAGGGGACTCATATGGCTACACCTTC
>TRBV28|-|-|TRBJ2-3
CASSSGERTTDTQYF
TGTGCCAGCAGTTCGGGTGAGAGAACCACAGATACGCAGTATTTT
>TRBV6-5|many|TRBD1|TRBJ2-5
CASSSLISRDRGQETQYF
TGTGCCAGCAGTTCCCTAATATCCCGGGACAGGGGCCAAGAGACCCAGTACTTC
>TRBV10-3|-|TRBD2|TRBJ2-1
CASSAVLAGGGNEQFF
TGTGCCAGCAGTGCCGTACTAGCGGGAGGAGGTAATGAGCAGTTCTTC
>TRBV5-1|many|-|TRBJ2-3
CASMNGRLPARDTQYF
TGCGCCAGCATGAACGGGAGACTCCCTGCAAGGGATACGCAGTATTTT
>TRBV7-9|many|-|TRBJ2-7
CASSPGIGSREQYF
TGCGCCAGCAGCCCCGGGATTGGTTCGAGGGAGCAGTACTTC
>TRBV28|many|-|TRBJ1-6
CASSGRGWPSYSPLHF
TGTGCCAGCAGCGGGAGGGGGTGGCCCTCCTACTCACCCCTCCACTTT
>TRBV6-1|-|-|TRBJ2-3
CASSRAPSTDTQYF
TGTGCCAGCAGTAGGGCCCCTAGCACAGATACGCAGTATTTT
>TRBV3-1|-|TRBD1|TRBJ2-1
CASSPNTGDREQFF
TGTGCCAGCAGCCCAAATACAGGGGATAGGGAGCAGTTCTTC
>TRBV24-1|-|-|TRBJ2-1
CATSDFALYGSNEQFF
TGTGCCACCAGTGATTTCGCCTTATATGGTAGCAATGAGCAGTTCTTC
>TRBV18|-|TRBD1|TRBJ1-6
CASSLLGQGMNNSPLHF
TGTGCCAGCTCACTACTCGGACAGGGAATGAATAATTCACCCCTCCACTTT
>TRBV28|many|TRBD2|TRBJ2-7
CASRPSGSSYEQYF
TGTGCCAGCAGACCTAGCGGGAGCTCCTACGAGCAGTACTTC
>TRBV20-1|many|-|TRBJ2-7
CSAERPGTTPYEQYF
TGCAGTGCAGAAAGACCCGGGACGACCCCCTACGAGCAGTACTTC
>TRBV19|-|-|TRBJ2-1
CASGGGGSRNEQFF
TGTGCCAGCGGGGGAGGGGGGAGTAGGAATGAGCAGTTCTTC
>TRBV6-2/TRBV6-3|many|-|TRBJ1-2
CASSYARGGDGYTF
TGTGCCAGCAGTTACGCCAGGGGAGGTGATGGCTACACCTTC
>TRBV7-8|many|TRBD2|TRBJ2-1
CASSIRLAGVNEQFF
TGTGCCAGCAGCATCAGACTAGCGGGAGTGAATGAGCAGTTCTTC
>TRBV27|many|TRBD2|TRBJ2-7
CASSLSAGDYEQYF
TGTGCCAGCAGTTTATCCGCGGGAGACTACGAGCAGTACTTC
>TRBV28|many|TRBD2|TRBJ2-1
CASSPRTSGSPVYNEQFF
TGTGCCAGCAGCCCCCGGACTAGCGGGAGTCCGGTGTACAATGAGCAGTTCTTC
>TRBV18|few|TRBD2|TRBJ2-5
CASSLLRTLTSGSMATQYF
TGTGCCAGCTCACTCTTGCGCACCCTGACTAGCGGGAGTATGGCGACCCAGTACTTC
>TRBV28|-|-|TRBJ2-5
CASSLSDYQQETQYF
TGTGCCAGCAGTTTGTCGGACTACCAACAAGAGACCCAGTACTTC
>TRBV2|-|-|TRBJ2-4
CASSNPGKDLAKNIQYF
TGTGCCAGCAGCAACCCGGGAAAGGACTTAGCCAAAAACATTCAGTACTTC
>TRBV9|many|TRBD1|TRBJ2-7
CASSGGTGGVQQYF
TGTGCCAGCAGTGGAGGGACAGGGGGCGTTCAGCAGTACTTC
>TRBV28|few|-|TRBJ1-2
CASKRGEYGYTF
TGTGCCAGCAAACGCGGCGAGTATGGCTACACCTTC
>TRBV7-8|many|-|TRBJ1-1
CASSPTAGTTGNTEAFF
TGTGCCAGCAGCCCTACCGCAGGGACGACAGGGAACACTGAAGCTTTCTTT
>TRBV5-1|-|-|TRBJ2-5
CASSLDGTPQETQYF
TGCGCCAGCAGCTTGGACGGGACACCACAAGAGACCCAGTACTTC
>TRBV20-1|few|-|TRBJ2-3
CSAEDRGVRTSFTDTQYF
TGCAGTGCCGAGGACAGGGGCGTTAGGACTAGCTTCACAGATACGCAGTATTTT
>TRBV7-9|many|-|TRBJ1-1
CASSEATHTEAFF
TGTGCCAGCAGCGAAGCTACCCACACTGAAGCTTTCTTT
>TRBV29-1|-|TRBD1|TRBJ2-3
CSVAGQGDWADTQYF
TGCAGTGTTGCAGGACAGGGGGACTGGGCAGATACGCAGTATTTT
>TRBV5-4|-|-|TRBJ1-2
CASSLASANYGYTF
TGTGCCAGCAGCTTGGCCAGTGCTAACTATGGCTACACCTTC